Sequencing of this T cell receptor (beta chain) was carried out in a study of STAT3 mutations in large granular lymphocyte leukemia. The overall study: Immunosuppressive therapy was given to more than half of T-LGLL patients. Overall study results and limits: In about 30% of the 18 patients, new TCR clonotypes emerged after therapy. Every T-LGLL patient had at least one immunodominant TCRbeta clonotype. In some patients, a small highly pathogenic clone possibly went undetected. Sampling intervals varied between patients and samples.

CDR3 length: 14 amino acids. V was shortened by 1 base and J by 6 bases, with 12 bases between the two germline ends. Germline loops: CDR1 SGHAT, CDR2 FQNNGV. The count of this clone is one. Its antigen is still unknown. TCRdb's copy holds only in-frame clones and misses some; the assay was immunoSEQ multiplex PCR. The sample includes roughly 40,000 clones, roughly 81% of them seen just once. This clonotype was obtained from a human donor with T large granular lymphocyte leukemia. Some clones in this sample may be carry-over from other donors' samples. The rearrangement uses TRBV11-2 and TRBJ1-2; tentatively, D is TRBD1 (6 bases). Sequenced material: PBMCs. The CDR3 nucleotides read TGTGCCAGCAGCTTAGTTACGGGGGGGCATGGCTACACCTTC. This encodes CASSLVTGGHGYTF.